This T cell receptor (beta chain) was retrieved from a study of shared clonotypes between healthy human individuals. The table came from immunoSEQ multiplex PCR; TCRdb's copy has only in-frame clones and leaves some out. This table holds fewer than 1.4 million clones, about 84% found once. Trimming pared 0 bases from V and 0 bases from J, leaving 8 bases between. The CDR3 totals 15 residues. Germline CDR1 and CDR2: SGHTA and FQGNSA. This clone was observed a handful of times. The same CDR3 also results from other DNA sequences found in this sample. Recent acute infections and vaccinations were absent in the healthy HIV-negative adult donors. A split of CD4+ cells into CD45RA+ naive and CD45RA-negative memory subsets was performed.

The TCR was taken from a man aged 18 to 29 in good health. Some clones in this sample may be carry-over from other donors' samples. Sample: memory CD4+ T cells from PBMCs. Subset given: CD45RA-negative fraction. The chain has TRBV7-2 and TRBJ1-1; no definite D call. The CDR3 sequence is CASSLAPGMNTEAFF. For the CDR3, the DNA is TGTGCCAGCAGCTTAGCTCCAGGCATGAACACTGAAGCTTTCTTT. The whole variable domain, filled in from reference TRBV7-2 and TRBJ1-1, reads GAGVSQSPSNKVTEKGKDVELRCDPISGHTALYWYRQSLGQGLEFLIYFQGNSAPDKSGLPSDRFSAERTGGSVSTLTIQRTQQEDSAVYLCASSLAPGMNTEAFFGQGTRLTVV.